This TCR beta chain was documented in a study of Ad26.COV2.S vaccination and SARS-CoV-2 variants. The CDR3 is 16 amino acids. J was trimmed by 6 bases and V by 2 bases; bases with no gene match: 11. Germline assignment: CDR1 MDHEN and CDR2 SYDVKM. Some clones are missing from TCRdb's copy, which holds only in-frame ones; the method was immunoSEQ multiplex PCR. The sample contains roughly 460,000 clones, 89% of which appear only once. Treatment reported: some 19 received Ad26.COV2.S at low or high dose, single or two shots; five or six received placebo; per-sample allocation not given. Collection of samples fell on day 63 after the first vaccine or placebo injection. Whole-study findings and limits: Vaccinated individuals (as opposed to placebo recipients) had higher spike-specific TCR breadth. Breadth of non-spike TCRs did not differ between vaccinees and placebo recipients.

As for this clone: What it binds is not known.

J is TRBJ2-7 and V is TRBV28; 9 bases match TRBD2. This TCR was recovered from a person aged 18 to 59 who received the Ad26.COV2.S COVID-19 vaccine or a placebo. The source material was peripheral blood, sampled in a trial of Ad26.COV2.S vaccine versus placebo. CDR3 residues: CASSLGLFAGGIEQYF. The CDR3 nucleotides read TGTGCCAGCAGTTTAGGGTTATTCGCGGGAGGGATCGAGCAGTACTTC.